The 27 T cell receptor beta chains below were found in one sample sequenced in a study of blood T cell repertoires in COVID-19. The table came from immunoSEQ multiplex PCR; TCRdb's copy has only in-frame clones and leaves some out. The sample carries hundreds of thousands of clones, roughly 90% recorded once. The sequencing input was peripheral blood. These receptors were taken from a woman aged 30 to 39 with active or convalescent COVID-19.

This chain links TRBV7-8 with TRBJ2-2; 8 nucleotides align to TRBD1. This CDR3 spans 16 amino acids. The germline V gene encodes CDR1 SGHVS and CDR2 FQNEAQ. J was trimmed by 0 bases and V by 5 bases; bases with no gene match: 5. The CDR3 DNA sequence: TGTGCCAGCAGCGGGGGGACAGGCCCGAACACCGGGGAGCTGTTTTTT. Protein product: CASSGGTGPNTGELFF.

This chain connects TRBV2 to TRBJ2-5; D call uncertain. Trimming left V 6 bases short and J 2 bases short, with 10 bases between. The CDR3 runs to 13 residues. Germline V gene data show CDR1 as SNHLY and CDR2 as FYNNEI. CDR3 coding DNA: TGTGCCAGCAGCATTAGCCATCAAGAGACCCAGTACTTC. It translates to CASSISHQETQYF.

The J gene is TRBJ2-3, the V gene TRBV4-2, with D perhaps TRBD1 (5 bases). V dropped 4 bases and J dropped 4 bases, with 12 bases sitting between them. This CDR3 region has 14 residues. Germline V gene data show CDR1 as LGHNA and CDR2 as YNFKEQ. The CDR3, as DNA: TGTGCCAGCAGCCCGCCAGGGCTCGCAGATACGCAGTATTTT. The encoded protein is CASSPPGLADTQYF.

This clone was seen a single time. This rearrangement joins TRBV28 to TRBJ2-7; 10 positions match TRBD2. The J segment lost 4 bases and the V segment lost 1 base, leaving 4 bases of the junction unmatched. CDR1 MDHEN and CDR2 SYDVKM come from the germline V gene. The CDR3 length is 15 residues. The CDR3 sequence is CASSLLVAGGYEQYF. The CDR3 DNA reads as TGTGCCAGCAGTTTATTGGTAGCGGGAGGTTACGAGCAGTACTTC. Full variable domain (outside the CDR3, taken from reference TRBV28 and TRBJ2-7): DVKVTQSSRYLVKRTGEKVFLECVQDMDHENMFWYRQDPGLGLRLIYFSYDVKMKEKGDIPEGYSVSREKKERFSLILESASTNQTSMYLCASSLLVAGGYEQYFGPGTRLTVT.

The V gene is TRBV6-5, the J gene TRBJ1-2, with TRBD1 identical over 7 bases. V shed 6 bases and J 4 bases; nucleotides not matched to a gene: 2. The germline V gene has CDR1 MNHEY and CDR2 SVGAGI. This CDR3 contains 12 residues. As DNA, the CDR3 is TGTGCCAGCAGCGGACAGGTCTATGGCTACACCTTC. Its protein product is CASSGQVYGYTF.

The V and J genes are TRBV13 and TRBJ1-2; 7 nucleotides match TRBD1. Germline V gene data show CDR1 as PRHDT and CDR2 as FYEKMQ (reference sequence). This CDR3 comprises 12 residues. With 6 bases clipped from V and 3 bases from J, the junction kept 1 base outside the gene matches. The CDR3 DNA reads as TGTGCCAGCAGTGGGACAGACTATGGCTACACCTTC. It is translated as CASSGTDYGYTF.

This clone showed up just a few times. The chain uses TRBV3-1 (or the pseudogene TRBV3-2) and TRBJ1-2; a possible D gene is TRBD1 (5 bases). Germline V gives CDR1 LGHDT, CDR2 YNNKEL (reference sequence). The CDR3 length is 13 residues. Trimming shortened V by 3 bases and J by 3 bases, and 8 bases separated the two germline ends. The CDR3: CASSHEGDYGYTF. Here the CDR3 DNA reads TGTGCCAGCAGCCACGAAGGGGACTATGGCTACACCTTC.

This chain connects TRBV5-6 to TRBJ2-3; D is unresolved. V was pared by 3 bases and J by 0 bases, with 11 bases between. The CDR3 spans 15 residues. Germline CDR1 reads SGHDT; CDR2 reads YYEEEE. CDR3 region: CASSSRATSTDTQYF. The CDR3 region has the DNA TGTGCCAGCAGCTCTCGAGCTACTAGCACAGATACGCAGTATTTT.

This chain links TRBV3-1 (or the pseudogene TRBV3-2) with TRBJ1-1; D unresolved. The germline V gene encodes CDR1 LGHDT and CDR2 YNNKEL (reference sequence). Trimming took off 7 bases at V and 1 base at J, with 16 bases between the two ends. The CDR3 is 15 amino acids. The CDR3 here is CASKSGEAENTEAFF. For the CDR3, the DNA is TGTGCCAGCAAGAGCGGGGAGGCTGAGAACACTGAAGCTTTCTTT.

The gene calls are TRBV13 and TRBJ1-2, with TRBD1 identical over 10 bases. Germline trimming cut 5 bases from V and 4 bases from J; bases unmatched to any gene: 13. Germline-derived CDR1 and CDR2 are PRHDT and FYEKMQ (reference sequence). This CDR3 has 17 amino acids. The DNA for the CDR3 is TGTGCCAGCAGCCAAGCCCCGGGACAGGGGCCTTCCTATGGCTACACCTTC. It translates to CASSQAPGQGPSYGYTF.

CDR3 in amino acids: CASSIDLTGALNTEAFF. The CDR3 nucleotides read TGTGCCAGTAGTATAGATCTTACAGGGGCCTTGAACACTGAAGCTTTCTTT. The chain has TRBV19 and TRBJ1-1, with 7 bases aligning to TRBD1. There are 17 residues in the CDR3. Germline CDR1 is LNHDA and CDR2 is SQIVND (reference sequence). Trimming removed 0 bases from V and 0 bases from J; junction bases left unmatched: 7.

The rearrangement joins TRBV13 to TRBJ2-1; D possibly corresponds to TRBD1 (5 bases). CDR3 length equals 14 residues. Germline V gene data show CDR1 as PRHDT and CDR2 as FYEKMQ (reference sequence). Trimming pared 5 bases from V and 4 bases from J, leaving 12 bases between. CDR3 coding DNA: TGTGCCAGCAGCCCCGTCGCAGGGTACAATGAGCAGTTCTTC. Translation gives CASSPVAGYNEQFF.

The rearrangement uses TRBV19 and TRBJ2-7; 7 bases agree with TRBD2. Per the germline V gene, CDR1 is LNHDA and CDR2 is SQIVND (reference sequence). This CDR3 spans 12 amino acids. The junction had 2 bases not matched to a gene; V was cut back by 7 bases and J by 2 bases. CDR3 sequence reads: CASKGLTYEQYF. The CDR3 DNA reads TGTGCCAGTAAGGGACTAACCTACGAGCAGTACTTC. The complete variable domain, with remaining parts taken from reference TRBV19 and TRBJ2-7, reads DGGITQSPKYLFRKEGQNVTLSCEQNLNHDAMYWYRQDPGQGLRLIYYSQIVNDFQKGDIAEGYSVSREKKESFPLTVTSAQKNPTAFYLCASKGLTYEQYFGPGTRLTVT.

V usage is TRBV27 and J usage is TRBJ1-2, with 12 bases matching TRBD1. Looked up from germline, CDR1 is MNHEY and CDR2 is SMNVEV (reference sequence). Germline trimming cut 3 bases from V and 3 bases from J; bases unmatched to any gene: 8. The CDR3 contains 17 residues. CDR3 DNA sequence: TGTGCCAGCAGTTTTATCGGGGACAGGGGGCGTCACTATGGCTACACCTTC. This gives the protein CASSFIGDRGRHYGYTF.

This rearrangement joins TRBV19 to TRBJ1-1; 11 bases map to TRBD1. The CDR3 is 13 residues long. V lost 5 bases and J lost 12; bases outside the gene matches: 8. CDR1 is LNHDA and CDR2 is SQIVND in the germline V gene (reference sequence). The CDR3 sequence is CASSSGTGGFSFF. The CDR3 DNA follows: TGTGCCAGTAGTTCCGGGACAGGGGGTTTCTCTTTCTTT.

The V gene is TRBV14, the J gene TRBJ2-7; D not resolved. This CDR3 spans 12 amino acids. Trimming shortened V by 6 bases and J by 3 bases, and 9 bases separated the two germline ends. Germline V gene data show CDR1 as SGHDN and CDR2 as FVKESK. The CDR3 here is CASSWLGYEQYF. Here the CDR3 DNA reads TGTGCCAGCAGTTGGCTTGGCTACGAGCAGTACTTC.

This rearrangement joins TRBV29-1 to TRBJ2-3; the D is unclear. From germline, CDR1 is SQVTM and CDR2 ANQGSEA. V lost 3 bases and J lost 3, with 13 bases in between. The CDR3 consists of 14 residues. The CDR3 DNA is TGCAGCGTTGATCATGCCAGTCGAACAGATACGCAGTATTTT. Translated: CSVDHASRTDTQYF.

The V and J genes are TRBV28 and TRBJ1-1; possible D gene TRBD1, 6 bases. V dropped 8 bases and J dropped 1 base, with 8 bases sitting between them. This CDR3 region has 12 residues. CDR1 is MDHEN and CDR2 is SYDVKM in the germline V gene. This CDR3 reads CASLRGNTEAFF. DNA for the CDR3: TGTGCCAGCCTCAGGGGGAACACTGAAGCTTTCTTT. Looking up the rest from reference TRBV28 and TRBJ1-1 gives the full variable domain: DVKVTQSSRYLVKRTGEKVFLECVQDMDHENMFWYRQDPGLGLRLIYFSYDVKMKEKGDIPEGYSVSREKKERFSLILESASTNQTSMYLCASLRGNTEAFFGQGTRLTVV.

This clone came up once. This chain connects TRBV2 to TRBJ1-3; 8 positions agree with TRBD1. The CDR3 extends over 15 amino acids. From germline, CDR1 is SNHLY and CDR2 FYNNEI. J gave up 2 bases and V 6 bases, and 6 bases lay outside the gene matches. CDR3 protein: CASSTLDRAGNTIYF. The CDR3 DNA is TGTGCCAGCAGCACCCTGGACAGGGCTGGAAACACCATATATTTT.

CDR3 protein: CASSRGGTQPQHF. CDR3 nucleotides: TGCGCCAGCAGCCGGGGAGGAACTCAGCCCCAGCATTTT. The rearrangement joins TRBV4-1 to TRBJ1-5; D is unclear. CDR3 size: 13 residues. Deletions cut 4 bases from V and 6 bases from J, with 10 bases between. Per germline, CDR1 MGHRA and CDR2 YSYEKL.

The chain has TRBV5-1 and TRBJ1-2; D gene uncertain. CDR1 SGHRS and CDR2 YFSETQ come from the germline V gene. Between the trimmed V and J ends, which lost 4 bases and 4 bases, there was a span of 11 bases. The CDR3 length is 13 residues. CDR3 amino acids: CASSTEELYGYTF. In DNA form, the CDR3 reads TGCGCCAGCAGCACGGAGGAACTCTATGGCTACACCTTC.

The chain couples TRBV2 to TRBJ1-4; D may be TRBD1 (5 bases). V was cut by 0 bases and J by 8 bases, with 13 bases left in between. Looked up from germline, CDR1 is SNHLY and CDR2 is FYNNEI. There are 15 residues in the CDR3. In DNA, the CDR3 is TGTGCCAGCAGTGAAGCGCTAGGGGCTCGGGAAAAACTGTTTTTT. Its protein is CASSEALGAREKLFF.

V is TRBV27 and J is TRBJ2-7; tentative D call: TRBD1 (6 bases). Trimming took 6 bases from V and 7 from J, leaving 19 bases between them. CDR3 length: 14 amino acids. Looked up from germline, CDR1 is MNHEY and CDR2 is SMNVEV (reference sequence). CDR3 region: CASSWPRVRGEQYF. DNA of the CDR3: TGTGCCAGCAGCTGGCCCCGGGTAAGGGGGGAGCAGTACTTC.

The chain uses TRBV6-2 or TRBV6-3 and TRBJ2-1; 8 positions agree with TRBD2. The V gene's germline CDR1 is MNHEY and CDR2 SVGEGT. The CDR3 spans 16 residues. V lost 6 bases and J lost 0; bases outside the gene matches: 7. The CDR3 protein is CASSPSGPSSYNEQFF. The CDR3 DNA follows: TGTGCCAGCAGCCCTAGCGGGCCAAGCTCCTACAATGAGCAGTTCTTC.

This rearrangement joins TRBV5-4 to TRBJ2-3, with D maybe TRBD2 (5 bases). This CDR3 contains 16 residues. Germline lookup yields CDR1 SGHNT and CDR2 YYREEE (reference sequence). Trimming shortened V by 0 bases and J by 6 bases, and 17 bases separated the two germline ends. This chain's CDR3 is CASSLVVGVEGDTQYF. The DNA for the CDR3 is TGTGCCAGCAGCTTGGTTGTCGGGGTGGAAGGGGATACGCAGTATTTT.

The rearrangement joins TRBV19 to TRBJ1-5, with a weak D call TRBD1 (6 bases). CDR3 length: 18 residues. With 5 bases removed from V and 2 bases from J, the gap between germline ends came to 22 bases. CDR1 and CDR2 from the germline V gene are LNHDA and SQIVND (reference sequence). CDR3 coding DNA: TGTGCCAGTAGTGAATCCCGGGACATAAGCTGGGGCAATCAGCCCCAGCATTTT. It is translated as CASSESRDISWGNQPQHF.

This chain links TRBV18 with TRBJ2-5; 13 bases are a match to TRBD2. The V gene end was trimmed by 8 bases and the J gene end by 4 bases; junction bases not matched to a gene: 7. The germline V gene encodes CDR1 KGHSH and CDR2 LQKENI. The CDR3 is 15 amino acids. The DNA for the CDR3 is TGTGCCAGCCGCCTGGGACTAGCGGGGTTAGAGACCCAGTACTTC. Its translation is CASRLGLAGLETQYF.